A single sample gave rise to the 32 T cell receptor beta chains below, sequenced in a study of T cell responses to AZD1222 COVID-19 vaccine. TCRdb's table, derived via immunoSEQ multiplex PCR, lists solely in-frame clones and lacks some. The top ten hold 1.6% of the sample, which has under 200,000 clones, approximately 92% seen once. Sequencing was performed on peripheral blood, taken on day 0 of AZD1222 vaccination. The origin of the receptors is an adult in good health.

The chain combines TRBV6-5 with TRBJ1-5; D remains ambiguous. CDR3 size: 13 residues. CDR1 and CDR2 from the germline V gene are MNHEY and SVGAGI. V was trimmed by 6 bases and J by 4 bases, leaving 10 bases between them. CDR3 coding DNA: TGTGCCAGCAGCCCGGGAGGGAATCAGCCCCAGCATTTT. Translation: CASSPGGNQPQHF.

This clone was recorded a few times. The CDR3 sequence: CASSAGGYGTYEQYF. In nucleotides, the CDR3 is TGTGCCAGCAGTGCAGGGGGCTACGGCACCTACGAGCAGTACTTC. The V and J genes are TRBV2 and TRBJ2-7; 8 bases fit TRBD1. The CDR3 length is 15 residues. After removal of 4 bases from V and 2 bases from J, the junction contained 7 bases not matched to a gene. Germline CDR1 and CDR2: SNHLY and FYNNEI.

This clone was found once. The chain joins TRBV30 to TRBJ2-5; maybe TRBD2 (5 bases). CDR1 and CDR2 from the germline V gene are GTSNPN and SVGIG (reference sequence). There are 14 residues in the CDR3. Trimming shortened V by 2 bases and J by 2 bases, and 12 bases separated the two germline ends. The CDR3 nucleotides are TGTGCCTGGAGTAAAGGGAGCATACAAGAGACCCAGTACTTC. Its translation: CAWSKGSIQETQYF.

The chain joins TRBV12-5 to TRBJ1-5; D is unresolved. The V end was cut by 1 base, the J end by 1 base, with 11 bases between. Germline V gene sequence: CDR1 LGHNT, CDR2 FRNRAP. The CDR3 runs to 16 residues. This CDR3 reads CASGLGSGLSNQPQHF. The CDR3 DNA sequence: TGTGCTAGTGGTTTGGGAAGCGGGCTGAGCAATCAGCCCCAGCATTTT.

J is TRBJ1-2 and V is TRBV5-1; D is perhaps TRBD1 (6 bases). Germline values: CDR1 SGHRS, CDR2 YFSETQ. The CDR3 length is 12 residues. Between the trimmed V and J ends, which lost 4 bases and 4 bases, there was a span of 8 bases. CDR3 sequence (DNA): TGCGCCAGCAGCGGGGGCGGCTATGGCTACACCTTC. Translation: CASSGGGYGYTF.

This chain links TRBV5-4 with TRBJ1-3; unclear D gene. The CDR3 runs 13 residues. Germline CDR1 and CDR2: SGHNT and YYREEE (reference sequence). V lost 5 bases and J 8 bases, leaving 14 bases between the germline ends. In DNA, the CDR3 is TGTGCCAGCAGATATGGAATGGAGGACACCATATATTTT. Encoded protein: CASRYGMEDTIYF.

The chain employs TRBV2 and TRBJ2-5; D uncertain. This CDR3 comprises 12 residues. V shed 1 base and J shed 5 bases, with 5 bases lying between them. The germline V gene has CDR1 SNHLY and CDR2 FYNNEI. The CDR3 reads CASSEVSETQYF. The CDR3 nucleotides read TGTGCCAGCAGTGAAGTCAGTGAGACCCAGTACTTC.

The chain has TRBV7-8 and TRBJ1-3, with a weak D call TRBD1 (6 bases). Germline V lookup: CDR1 SGHVS, CDR2 FQNEAQ. This CDR3 is 16 amino acids long. V lost 4 bases to trimming and J lost 2 bases, with 15 bases between them. The CDR3 bases are TGTGCCAGCAGCTCACTGGGGGGGCTGGCTGGAAACACCATATATTTT. It translates to CASSSLGGLAGNTIYF.

The V and J genes are TRBV6-5 and TRBJ2-3, with 7 nucleotides matching TRBD2. Germline V gene lookup returns CDR1 MNHEY and CDR2 SVGAGI. The V gene end was trimmed by 3 bases and the J gene end by 0 bases; junction bases not matched to a gene: 6. CDR3 length: 16 residues. The CDR3 DNA reads as TGTGCCAGCAGTTATCTAGCGGTAGTTAGCACAGATACGCAGTATTTT. It specifies CASSYLAVVSTDTQYF.

The rearrangement joins TRBV5-6 to TRBJ1-2, with D possibly TRBD1 on 5 matching bases. Trimming removed 6 bases from V and 8 bases from J, with 17 bases in between. The germline V gene has CDR1 SGHDT and CDR2 YYEEEE. There are 13 residues in the CDR3. The CDR3 here is CASIPRGYRGYTF. Written as DNA, the CDR3 is TGTGCCAGCATCCCTCGGGGGTATCGGGGCTACACCTTC.

The chain joins TRBV7-3 to TRBJ1-6, with D perhaps matching TRBD1 (5 bases). V lost 0 bases and J lost 2, with 5 bases in between. From germline, CDR1 is SGHTA and CDR2 FQGTGA. The CDR3 runs to 15 residues. The DNA of the CDR3 is TGTGCCAGCAGCTTAACGGGGGCCTATAATTCACCCCTCCACTTT. This sequence encodes CASSLTGAYNSPLHF. The full variable domain, completed using reference TRBV7-3 and TRBJ1-6, is GAGVSQTPSNKVTEKGKYVELRCDPISGHTALYWYRQSLGQGPEFLIYFQGTGAADDSGLPNDRFFAVRPEGSVSTLKIQRTERGDSAVYLCASSLTGAYNSPLHFGNGTRLTVT.

The sample holds one count of this clone. V gene TRBV7-6 combines with J gene TRBJ1-6; D perhaps matches TRBD1 (5 bases). CDR1 is SGHVS and CDR2 is FNYEAQ in the germline V gene. V was clipped by 3 bases and J by 7 bases, with 10 bases between them. The CDR3 totals 14 residues. CDR3 in DNA: TGTGCCAGCAGCTTGAGGGGTCTAAATTCACCCCTCCACTTT. It translates to CASSLRGLNSPLHF. The variable domain in full, completed from reference TRBV7-6 and TRBJ1-6, reads GAGVSQSPRYKVTKRGQDVALRCDPISGHVSLYWYRQALGQGPEFLTYFNYEAQQDKSGLPNDRFSAERPEGSISTLTIQRTEQRDSAMYRCASSLRGLNSPLHFGNGTRLTVT.

The chain recombines TRBV7-3 with TRBJ2-3, with 11 bases identical to TRBD1. V lost 4 bases to trimming and J lost 5 bases; unmatched junction nucleotides: 11. The CDR3 is made up of 17 amino acids. The germline V gene encodes CDR1 SGHTA and CDR2 FQGTGA. The DNA of the CDR3 is TGTGCCAGCAGCTCTCCTTCGGACAGGGGGCGCGAAGATACGCAGTATTTT. Translated, it gives CASSSPSDRGREDTQYF.

V gene TRBV2 combines with J gene TRBJ1-4; no firm D call. This CDR3 comprises 13 residues. Germline CDR1 SNHLY, CDR2 FYNNEI. The V gene lost 9 bases and the J gene lost 7 bases, with 15 bases spanning the gap. CDR3 nucleotide sequence: TGTGCCAGGGGTGGGCAGGCGGGTGAAAAACTGTTTTTT. It yields the protein CARGGQAGEKLFF.

V and J are TRBV7-2 and TRBJ2-5; D may correspond to TRBD1 or TRBD2 (7 bases each). CDR3 length: 15 amino acids. Germline V gene sequence: CDR1 SGHTA, CDR2 FQGNSA. V was shortened by 4 bases and J by 1 base, with 13 bases between the two germline ends. The CDR3 coding sequence is TGTGCCAGCAGCTCACAGGGGAGGGTCCAAGAGACCCAGTACTTC. Translating it yields CASSSQGRVQETQYF.

This sequence joins TRBV5-1 and TRBJ1-3; no clear D gene. CDR3 size: 13 residues. Deletions cut 4 bases from V and 2 bases from J, with 7 bases between. CDR1 and CDR2 from the germline V gene are SGHRS and YFSETQ. CDR3 residues: CASSPATGNTIYF. CDR3 sequence (DNA): TGCGCCAGCAGCCCGGCAACTGGAAACACCATATATTTT.

V usage is TRBV2 and J usage is TRBJ2-1, with TRBD1 matching over 8 bases. Germline V gene lookup returns CDR1 SNHLY and CDR2 FYNNEI. The V gene end was trimmed by 8 bases and the J gene end by 0 bases; junction bases not matched to a gene: 9. The CDR3 is made up of 16 amino acids. The CDR3, as DNA: TGTGCCAGCCCCCCGACAGGGGCAAGCTCCTACAATGAGCAGTTCTTC. Protein product: CASPPTGASSYNEQFF.

V and J are TRBV4-2 and TRBJ1-2; possibly TRBD1 for D (6 bases). V was trimmed by 0 bases and J by 2 bases, leaving 10 bases between them. Germline loops: CDR1 LGHNA, CDR2 YNFKEQ. The CDR3 loop spans 15 amino acids. CDR3 sequence (DNA): TGTGCCAGCAGCCAAGATGCGGGGACAAACTATGGCTACACCTTC. Amino acid sequence: CASSQDAGTNYGYTF.

This chain uses TRBV27 with TRBJ2-7; possible D gene TRBD2, 6 bases. There are 15 residues in the CDR3. V was shortened by 4 bases and J by 5 bases, with 18 bases between the two germline ends. Germline CDR1 MNHEY, CDR2 SMNVEV (reference sequence). This CDR3 is CASSSTRAGKDEQYF. The CDR3 DNA sequence: TGTGCCAGCAGTTCGACTCGGGCGGGGAAAGACGAGCAGTACTTC.

The genes are TRBV11-2 and TRBJ2-2; 7 nucleotides agree with TRBD2. Per the germline V gene, CDR1 is SGHAT and CDR2 is FQNNGV. V shed 1 base, J shed 6 bases, and the junction held 8 bases outside the gene matches. The CDR3 extends over 16 amino acids. The CDR3 DNA follows: TGTGCCAGCAGCTTAGGTGGTCTAGCGGTGGCCGGGGAGCTGTTTTTT. Amino acids: CASSLGGLAVAGELFF.

V gene TRBV24-1 combines with J gene TRBJ2-6; tentative D call: TRBD1 (6 bases). Germline-derived CDR1 and CDR2 are KGHDR and SFDVKD. CDR3 size: 16 residues. Trimming took off 8 bases at V and 2 bases at J, with 15 bases between the two ends. Here the CDR3 reads CATTTRGRAGANVLTF. The DNA of the CDR3 is TGTGCCACCACCACGAGGGGGAGAGCTGGGGCCAACGTCCTGACTTTC.

V and J are TRBV19 and TRBJ1-3; 9 bases are a match to TRBD1. This CDR3 contains 17 residues. CDR1 LNHDA and CDR2 SQIVND come from the germline V gene (reference sequence). The trim removed 9 bases at V and 2 bases at J, leaving 14 bases unmatched. The CDR3 nucleotides read TGTGCCAGCGGGGATTCGGGACAGGGAATGACTGGAAACACCATATATTTT. This translates into CASGDSGQGMTGNTIYF.

The chain couples TRBV2 to TRBJ2-5; no clear D gene. This CDR3 spans 13 amino acids. Germline lookup yields CDR1 SNHLY and CDR2 FYNNEI. The V gene lost 6 bases and the J gene lost 7 bases, with 15 bases spanning the gap. DNA for the CDR3: TGTGCCAGCAGACGGACCCCCGAAGTGACCCAGTACTTC. This codes for CASRRTPEVTQYF.

This clone was detected a few times. This chain joins TRBV30 and TRBJ1-3; D ambiguous. V was clipped by 1 base and J by 0 bases, with 10 bases between them. This CDR3 comprises 15 residues. Germline V gives CDR1 GTSNPN, CDR2 SVGIG (reference sequence). For the CDR3, the DNA is TGTGCCTGGAGTGGACGGTATAGCTCTGGAAACACCATATATTTT. This gives the protein CAWSGRYSSGNTIYF.

The chain has TRBV2 and TRBJ2-2; D is uncertain. The V end lost 6 bases, the J end lost 0 bases, and 8 bases lay between the germline ends. The CDR3 covers 14 residues. Germline V gives CDR1 SNHLY, CDR2 FYNNEI. For the CDR3, the DNA is TGTGCCAGCAGGAGTGAACCGAACACCGGGGAGCTGTTTTTT. It codes for CASRSEPNTGELFF.

The chain uses TRBV14 and TRBJ2-7; TRBD1 agrees at 8 bases. Germline trimming cut 6 bases from V and 6 bases from J; bases unmatched to any gene: 10. Germline CDR1 is SGHDN and CDR2 is FVKESK. The CDR3 has 14 residues. As DNA, the CDR3 is TGTGCCAGCAGTCGATATGGGACAGGCCTCGAGCAGTACTTC. Translated: CASSRYGTGLEQYF.

This chain links TRBV5-8 with TRBJ1-1; 10 positions agree with TRBD1. With V trimmed by 4 bases and J by 10 bases, 7 bases remained unmatched. The CDR3 covers 13 residues. Per germline, CDR1 SGHTS and CDR2 YDEGEE. DNA for the CDR3: TGTGCCAGCAGCAAAGACAGGGGGCAGAGAGCTTTCTTT. This translates into CASSKDRGQRAFF.

J is TRBJ2-5 and V is TRBV11-3; D ambiguous. Germline loops: CDR1 SGHNT, CDR2 YENEEA. With 0 bases removed from V and 5 bases from J, the gap between germline ends came to 4 bases. The CDR3 sequence is 12 residues long. The CDR3 region is CASSLESETQYF. The CDR3 region has the DNA TGTGCCAGCAGCTTAGAGTCGGAGACCCAGTACTTC.

A single count supports this clone. The CDR3 coding sequence is TGTGCCACCAGCCTCCGACAGGGGTACACTGAAGCTTTCTTT. Translating it yields CATSLRQGYTEAFF. The rearrangement uses TRBV15 and TRBJ1-1; 8 bases line up with TRBD1. CDR1 LNHNV and CDR2 YYDKDF come from the germline V gene (reference sequence). The CDR3 consists of 14 residues. Unmatched junction bases numbered 5, after V lost 5 bases and J lost 3 bases.

The chain uses TRBV6-2 or TRBV6-3 and TRBJ2-2, with D maybe TRBD2 (6 bases). CDR3 length equals 14 residues. Germline CDR1 and CDR2: MNHEY and SVGEGT. V lost 3 bases and J lost 5, with 10 bases in between. CDR3 amino acids: CASSYWGVTGELFF. The DNA for the CDR3 is TGTGCCAGCAGTTATTGGGGGGTTACCGGGGAGCTGTTTTTT.

The chain couples TRBV14 to TRBJ1-5; D might be TRBD1 (5 bases). The V end was cut by 6 bases, the J end by 0 bases, with 24 bases between. The CDR3 covers 19 residues. CDR1 and CDR2 from the germline V gene are SGHDN and FVKESK. The CDR3 coding sequence is TGTGCCAGCAGACATCGCTCGGACACGGCCACAAATAGCAATCAGCCCCAGCATTTT. Translated, it gives CASRHRSDTATNSNQPQHF.

The CDR3 DNA is TGTGCCAGTAGTATCTTAGTTGGAACAGGGGGGCTCCATGAGCAGTTCTTC. It encodes CASSILVGTGGLHEQFF. The chain has TRBV19 and TRBJ2-1; 8 nucleotides match TRBD1. The CDR3 consists of 17 residues. V lost 3 bases to trimming and J lost 8 bases; unmatched junction nucleotides: 15. Looked up from germline, CDR1 is LNHDA and CDR2 is SQIVND (reference sequence).